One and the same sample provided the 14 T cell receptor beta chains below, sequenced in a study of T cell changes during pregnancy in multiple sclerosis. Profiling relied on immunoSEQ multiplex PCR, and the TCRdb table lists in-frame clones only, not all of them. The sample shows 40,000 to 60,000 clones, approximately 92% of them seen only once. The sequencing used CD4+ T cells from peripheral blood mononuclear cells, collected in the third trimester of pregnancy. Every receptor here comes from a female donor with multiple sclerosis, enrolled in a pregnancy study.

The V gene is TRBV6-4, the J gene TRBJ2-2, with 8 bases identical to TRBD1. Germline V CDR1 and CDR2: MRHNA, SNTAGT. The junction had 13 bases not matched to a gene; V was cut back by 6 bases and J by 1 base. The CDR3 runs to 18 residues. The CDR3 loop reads CASSRIGTGGGNTGELFF. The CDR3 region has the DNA TGTGCCAGCAGCCGAATAGGGACAGGAGGCGGGAACACCGGGGAGCTGTTTTTT.

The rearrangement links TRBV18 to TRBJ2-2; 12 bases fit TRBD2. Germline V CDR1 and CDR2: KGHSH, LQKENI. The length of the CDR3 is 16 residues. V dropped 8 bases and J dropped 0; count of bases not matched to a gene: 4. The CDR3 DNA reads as TGTGCCAGCAAGCTAGCGGGAGGGACGAACACCGGGGAGCTGTTTTTT. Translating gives CASKLAGGTNTGELFF.

The CDR3 DNA reads as TGTGCCAGCAGTGACCACGGGAGGGCCGGGGAGACCCAGTACTTC. This codes for CASSDHGRAGETQYF. The rearrangement joins TRBV6-4 to TRBJ2-5; 8 bases are shared with TRBD2. This CDR3 contains 15 residues. V shed 2 bases and J 5 bases; nucleotides not matched to a gene: 7. The germline gives CDR1 MRHNA, CDR2 SNTAGT.

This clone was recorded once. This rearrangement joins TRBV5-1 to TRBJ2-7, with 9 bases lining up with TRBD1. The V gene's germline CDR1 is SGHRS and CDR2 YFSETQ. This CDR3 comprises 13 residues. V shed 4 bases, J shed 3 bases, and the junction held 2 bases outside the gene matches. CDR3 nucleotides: TGCGCCAGCAGCGTGGACAGGGGCTACGAGCAGTACTTC. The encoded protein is CASSVDRGYEQYF.

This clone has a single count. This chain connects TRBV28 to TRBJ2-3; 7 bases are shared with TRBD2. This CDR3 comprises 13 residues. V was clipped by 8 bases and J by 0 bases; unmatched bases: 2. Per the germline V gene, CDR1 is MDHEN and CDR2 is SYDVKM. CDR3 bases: TGTGCCAGCGGGGGGGGAAGCACAGATACGCAGTATTTT. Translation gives CASGGGSTDTQYF.

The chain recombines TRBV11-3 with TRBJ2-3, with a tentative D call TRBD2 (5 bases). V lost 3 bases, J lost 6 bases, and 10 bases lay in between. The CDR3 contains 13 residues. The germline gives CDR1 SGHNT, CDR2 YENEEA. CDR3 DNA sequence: TGTGCCAGCAGCTTCGCGGGTCCGGATACGCAGTATTTT. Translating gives CASSFAGPDTQYF.

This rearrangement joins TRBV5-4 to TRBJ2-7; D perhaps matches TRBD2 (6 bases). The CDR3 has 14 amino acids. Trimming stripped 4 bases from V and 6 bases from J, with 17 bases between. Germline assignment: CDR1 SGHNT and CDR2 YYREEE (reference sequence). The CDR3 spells CASSPDMAGGEQYF. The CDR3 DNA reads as TGTGCCAGCAGCCCGGACATGGCCGGGGGCGAGCAGTACTTC.

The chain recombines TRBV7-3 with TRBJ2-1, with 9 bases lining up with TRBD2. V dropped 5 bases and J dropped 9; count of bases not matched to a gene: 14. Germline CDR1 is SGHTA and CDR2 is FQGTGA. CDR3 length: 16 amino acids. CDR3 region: CASSPPGAGGRIEQFF. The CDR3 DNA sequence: TGTGCCAGCAGCCCCCCGGGAGCGGGAGGAAGGATTGAGCAGTTCTTC. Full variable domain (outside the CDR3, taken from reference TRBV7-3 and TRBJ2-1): GAGVSQTPSNKVTEKGKYVELRCDPISGHTALYWYRQSLGQGPEFLIYFQGTGAADDSGLPNDRFFAVRPEGSVSTLKIQRTERGDSAVYLCASSPPGAGGRIEQFFGPGTRLTVL.

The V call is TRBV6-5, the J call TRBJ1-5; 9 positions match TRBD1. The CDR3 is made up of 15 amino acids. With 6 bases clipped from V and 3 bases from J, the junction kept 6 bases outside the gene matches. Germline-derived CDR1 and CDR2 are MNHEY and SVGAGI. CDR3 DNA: TGTGCCAGCAGGAGCCGGGACAGGGACAATCAGCCCCAGCATTTT. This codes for CASRSRDRDNQPQHF.

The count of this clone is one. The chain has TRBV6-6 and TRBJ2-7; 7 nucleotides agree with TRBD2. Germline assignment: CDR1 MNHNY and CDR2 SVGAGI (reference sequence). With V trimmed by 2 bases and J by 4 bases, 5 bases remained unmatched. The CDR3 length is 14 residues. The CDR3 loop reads CASSYVGGPYEQYF. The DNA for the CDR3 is TGTGCCAGCAGTTACGTGGGAGGGCCTTACGAGCAGTACTTC.

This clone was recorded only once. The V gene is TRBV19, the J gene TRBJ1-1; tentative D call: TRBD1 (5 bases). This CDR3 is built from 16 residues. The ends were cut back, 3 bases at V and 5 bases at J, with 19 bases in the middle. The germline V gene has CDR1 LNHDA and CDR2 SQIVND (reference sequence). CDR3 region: CASSMGGPSWGTEAFF. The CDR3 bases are TGTGCCAGTAGTATGGGGGGACCCTCCTGGGGGACTGAAGCTTTCTTT.

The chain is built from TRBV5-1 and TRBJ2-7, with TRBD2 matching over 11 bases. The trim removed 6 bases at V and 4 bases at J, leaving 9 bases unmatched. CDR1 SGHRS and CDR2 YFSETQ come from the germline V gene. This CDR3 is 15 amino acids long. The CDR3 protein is CASKGTSGQGYEQYF. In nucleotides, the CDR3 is TGCGCCAGCAAGGGGACTAGCGGTCAGGGGTACGAGCAGTACTTC.

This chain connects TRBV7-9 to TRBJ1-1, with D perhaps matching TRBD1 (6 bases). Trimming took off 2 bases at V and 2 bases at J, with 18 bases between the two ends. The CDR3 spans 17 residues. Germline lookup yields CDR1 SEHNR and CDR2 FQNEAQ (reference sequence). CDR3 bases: TGTGCCAGCAGCTTAAGGGGGGGGTTGACAGACAACACTGAAGCTTTCTTT. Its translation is CASSLRGGLTDNTEAFF.

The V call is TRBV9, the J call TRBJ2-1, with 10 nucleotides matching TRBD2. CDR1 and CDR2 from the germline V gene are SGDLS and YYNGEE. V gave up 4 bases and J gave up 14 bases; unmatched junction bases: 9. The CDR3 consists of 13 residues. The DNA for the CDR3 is TGTGCCAGCAGCTTAGGGTGGGGGACTAGCGAGTTCTTC. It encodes CASSLGWGTSEFF.